The 32 T cell receptor beta chains below were found in one sample sequenced in a study of T cells in Graves' hyperthyroidism and ophthalmopathy. Researchers took RNA transcripts and amplified the TCR beta CDR3 regions from them. The TCR CDR3 was amplified in a first-round RT-PCR using the HTBI primer set. From the multiplex PCR reads, TCRdb called clonotypes with MiXCR, one entry per CDR3 protein. The top ten hold about 7.7% of the sample, which has 600,000 to 700,000 distinct CDR3 sequences, roughly 45% seen once. Sequenced material: peripheral blood or thyroid tissue (not recorded which). These receptors came from an adult man with Graves' disease, either hyperthyroidism or ophthalmopathy (not recorded which).

The genes are TRBV2 and TRBJ1-1, with 9 positions matching TRBD1. In germline, CDR1 is SNHLY, CDR2 FYNNEI. The CDR3 covers 12 residues. The J segment lost 6 bases and the V segment lost 10 bases, leaving 6 bases of the junction unmatched. The CDR3 loop reads CATPGQGSEAFF. CDR3 nucleotide sequence: TGTGCCACCCCGGGACAGGGATCTGAAGCTTTCTTT.

In its sample, this clonotype was seen many times. The DNA for the CDR3 is TGTGCCATCAGTCAGACAGGGTCTGGCTACACCTTC. It codes for CAISQTGSGYTF. The chain combines TRBV10-3 with TRBJ1-2; TRBD1 matches 7 bases. This CDR3 comprises 12 residues. The germline V gene encodes CDR1 ENHRY and CDR2 SYGVKD. V was pared by 5 bases and J by 7 bases, with 4 bases of the junction left unmatched.

This clonotype was found a few times. This CDR3 is CASSLGTGGFNSPLHF. The DNA of the CDR3 is TGCGCCAGCAGCTTGGGAACAGGGGGTTTTAATTCACCCCTCCACTTT. J is TRBJ1-6 and V is TRBV5-1; TRBD1 matches at 8 bases. V lost 0 bases and J lost 6; bases outside the gene matches: 5. The germline V gene has CDR1 SGHRS and CDR2 YFSETQ. This CDR3 spans 16 amino acids.

The genes are TRBV10-3 and TRBJ2-7; the match to TRBD2 covers 11 bases. Germline CDR1 is ENHRY and CDR2 is SYGVKD. The CDR3 contains 15 residues. Germline trimming cut 4 bases from V and 1 base from J; bases unmatched to any gene: 3. Here the CDR3 reads CAISGLAGRSYEQYF. The CDR3 nucleotides read TGTGCCATCAGTGGACTAGCGGGGAGATCCTACGAGCAGTACTTC.

V is TRBV25-1 and J is TRBJ2-5; D call uncertain. Germline CDR1 and CDR2: MGHDK and SYGVNS. The CDR3 runs 13 residues. The V gene lost 7 bases and the J gene lost 4 bases, with 13 bases spanning the gap. Written as DNA, the CDR3 is TGTGCCAGCACTAGAGTCGAAGCAGAGACCCAGTACTTC. Its translation: CASTRVEAETQYF.

V usage is TRBV14 and J usage is TRBJ1-6; tentatively, D is TRBD1 (5 bases). V lost 6 bases to trimming and J lost 5 bases, with 11 bases between them. This CDR3 is built from 14 residues. Germline values: CDR1 SGHDN, CDR2 FVKESK. CDR3 residues: CASSLVGDNSPLHF. CDR3 DNA sequence: TGTGCCAGCAGTTTAGTAGGGGATAATTCACCCCTCCACTTT. Based on the CDR3 plus reference TRBV14 and TRBJ1-6, the full variable domain is EAGVTQFPSHSVIEKGQTVTLRCDPISGHDNLYWYRRVMGKEIKFLLHFVKESKQDESGMPNNRFLAERTGGTYSTLKVQPAELEDSGVYFCASSLVGDNSPLHFGNGTRLTVT.

The rearrangement links TRBV15 to TRBJ2-5; D is undetermined. V lost 4 bases and J 4 bases, leaving 10 bases between the germline ends. CDR1 is LNHNV and CDR2 is YYDKDF in the germline V gene (reference sequence). The CDR3 totals 13 residues. CDR3 loop: CATSMIGGETQYF. CDR3 sequence (DNA): TGTGCCACCAGCATGATTGGCGGAGAGACCCAGTACTTC. Combining the CDR3 with reference TRBV15 and TRBJ2-5 gives the whole variable domain DAMVIQNPRYQVTQFGKPVTLSCSQTLNHNVMYWYQQKSSQAPKLLFHYYDKDFNNEADTPDNFQSRRPNTSFCFLDIRSPGLGDTAMYLCATSMIGGETQYFGPGTRLLVL.

The chain couples TRBV4-1 to TRBJ1-2, with no clear D. The CDR3 is 14 residues long. Germline CDR1 is MGHRA and CDR2 is YSYEKL. Between the trimmed V and J ends, which lost 1 base and 2 bases, there was a span of 8 bases. The CDR3 here is CASSQVQSNYGYTF. The DNA of the CDR3 is TGCGCCAGCAGCCAAGTTCAAAGCAACTATGGCTACACCTTC.

The chain carries TRBV7-8 and TRBJ1-1; weak D call: TRBD1 (6 bases). Germline CDR1 and CDR2: SGHVS and FQNEAQ. The V gene lost 6 bases and the J gene lost 3 bases, with 14 bases spanning the gap. The CDR3 loop spans 14 amino acids. The CDR3 nucleotides read TGTGCCAGCAGGATCGACAGGCCATACACTGAAGCTTTCTTT. This codes for CASRIDRPYTEAFF.

This clonotype appeared once. A single base separates this from a much larger clone, so it may be a read error. The rearrangement uses TRBV7-8 and TRBJ1-2, with D unclear. The CDR3 consists of 14 residues. Deletions cut 1 base from V and 4 bases from J, with 10 bases between. The germline gives CDR1 SGHVS, CDR2 FQNEAQ. In nucleotides, the CDR3 is TGTGCCAGCAGCTTAGAAGTCAGCGGCTATGGCTACACCTTC. Translating gives CASSLEVSGYGYTF.

The rearrangement joins TRBV9 to TRBJ1-6; TRBD1 matches at 8 bases. Germline CDR1 reads SGDLS; CDR2 reads YYNGEE. The junction had 11 bases not matched to a gene; V was cut back by 5 bases and J by 7 bases. The CDR3 runs to 16 residues. CDR3 loop: CASSYSPGQGNSPLHF. The DNA of the CDR3 is TGTGCCAGCAGTTATAGCCCCGGACAGGGAAATTCACCCCTCCACTTT.

This chain links TRBV10-3 with TRBJ2-5; TRBD2 matches at 13 bases. CDR1 ENHRY and CDR2 SYGVKD come from the germline V gene. The CDR3 contains 16 residues. Losses at the gene ends were 4 bases for V and 4 bases for J; bases not matched to a gene: 6. The CDR3 nucleotides are TGTGCCATCAGTGCAACGGGACTAGCGGGGCCAGAGACCCAGTACTTC. It codes for CAISATGLAGPETQYF.

The chain couples TRBV15 to TRBJ1-4; 8 bases fit TRBD1. CDR3 length: 13 amino acids. Germline-derived CDR1 and CDR2 are LNHNV and YYDKDF (reference sequence). Germline trimming cut 9 bases from V and 5 bases from J; bases unmatched to any gene: 5. CDR3 nucleotides: TGTGCCACTGAGAGGGACAGGAATGAAAAACTGTTTTTT. Residues: CATERDRNEKLFF. The full variable domain, in which reference TRBV15 and TRBJ1-4 provide the parts outside the CDR3, is DAMVIQNPRYQVTQFGKPVTLSCSQTLNHNVMYWYQQKSSQAPKLLFHYYDKDFNNEADTPDNFQSRRPNTSFCFLDIRSPGLGDTAMYLCATERDRNEKLFFGSGTQLSVL.

This clonotype was counted once. V gene TRBV25-1 combines with J gene TRBJ1-6; weak D call: TRBD1 (6 bases). This CDR3 has 13 residues. In germline, CDR1 is MGHDK, CDR2 SYGVNS. V was cut by 7 bases and J by 10 bases, with 14 bases left in between. The CDR3 nucleotides read TGTGCCAGCAACCGGGCAGGGGTATCACCCCTCCACTTT. The encoded protein is CASNRAGVSPLHF.

The J gene is TRBJ1-6, the V gene TRBV10-3, with D uncertain. The CDR3 spans 13 residues. Germline CDR1 is ENHRY and CDR2 is SYGVKD. Trimming removed 5 bases from V and 10 bases from J, with 12 bases in between. Here the CDR3 DNA reads TGTGCCATCAGTTTAGGGTCAGAATCACCCCTCCACTTT. Translation gives CAISLGSESPLHF.

This clonotype has only a few counts. This sequence joins TRBV11-1 and TRBJ2-7; 7 nucleotides agree with TRBD2. Germline V CDR1 and CDR2: SGHAT, FQDESV (reference sequence). The length of the CDR3 is 17 residues. V shed 5 bases and J 0 bases; nucleotides not matched to a gene: 13. CDR3 coding DNA: TGTGCCAGCAGCCCCCTCGCCGGGGCTAGCGGCTCCTACGAGCAGTACTTC. It codes for CASSPLAGASGSYEQYF.

Notes on this clonotype: A junction end diverges from the germline sequence, so it may reflect a read error. The CDR3 protein is CASSELEGLGYTF. Here the CDR3 DNA reads TGTGCCAGCAGTGAACTTGAGGGTCTAGGCTACACCTTC. This chain links TRBV10-3 with TRBJ1-2; D ambiguous. Germline CDR1 and CDR2: ENHRY and SYGVKD. The CDR3 extends over 13 amino acids.

The gene calls are TRBV11-1 and TRBJ2-7; TRBD1 matches 10 bases. This CDR3 region has 15 residues. J gave up 4 bases and V 4 bases, and 7 bases lay outside the gene matches. Per the germline V gene, CDR1 is SGHAT and CDR2 is FQDESV (reference sequence). This CDR3 is CASSWPGQGSYEQYF. The CDR3 DNA reads as TGTGCCAGCAGCTGGCCGGGACAGGGGTCGTACGAGCAGTACTTC. The full variable domain, completed using reference TRBV11-1 and TRBJ2-7, is EAEVAQSPRYKITEKSQAVAFWCDPISGHATLYWYRQILGQGPELLVQFQDESVVDDSQLPKDRFSAERLKGVDSTLKIQPAELGDSAMYLCASSWPGQGSYEQYFGPGTRLTVT.

The V gene is TRBV7-9, the J gene TRBJ2-7, with 9 bases matching TRBD1. There are 16 residues in the CDR3. V lost 5 bases, J lost 3 bases, and 11 bases stayed unmatched. Per the germline V gene, CDR1 is SEHNR and CDR2 is FQNEAQ (reference sequence). The CDR3 nucleotides are TGTGCCAGCAGCCAGGAATGGACAGGGGACTACTACGAGCAGTACTTC. Protein product: CASSQEWTGDYYEQYF.

Many counts were recorded for this clonotype. The V gene is TRBV7-8, the J gene TRBJ2-7; D gene ambiguous. The V end lost 1 base, the J end lost 8 bases, and 9 bases lay between the germline ends. Germline V gives CDR1 SGHVS, CDR2 FQNEAQ. This CDR3 is built from 12 residues. The CDR3 DNA follows: TGTGCCAGCAGCTTAGATCAGTGGAAGCAGTACTTC. Protein: CASSLDQWKQYF.

Worth noting for this clonotype: This is likely a read error, given that the CDR3 carries no conserved phenylalanine or tryptophan at its end. The rearrangement links TRBV5-1 to TRBJ1-2; the D gene is possibly TRBD1 (5 bases). Germline V gene lookup returns CDR1 SGHRS and CDR2 YFSETQ. Trimming stripped 1 base from V and 8 bases from J, with 12 bases between. The CDR3 is made up of 13 amino acids. The CDR3 DNA reads as TGCGCCAGCAGCTTGAGCAGGGTAACGGGCTACACCCTC. Translation: CASSLSRVTGYTL.

This clonotype was found many times. The chain couples TRBV12-3 or TRBV12-4 to TRBJ1-2, with 8 bases fitting TRBD1. The V gene end was trimmed by 6 bases and the J gene end by 2 bases; junction bases not matched to a gene: 2. The CDR3 covers 13 residues. CDR3 residues: CASRQGANYGYTF. The CDR3, as DNA: TGTGCCAGCAGGCAGGGGGCGAACTATGGCTACACCTTC.

This clonotype was recorded many times. The V call is TRBV2, the J call TRBJ1-5; tentatively, D is TRBD1 (6 bases). Trimming took 6 bases from V and 5 from J, leaving 14 bases between them. CDR3 length: 14 amino acids. The germline gives CDR1 SNHLY, CDR2 FYNNEI. The CDR3 reads CASRDNRDDQPQHF. CDR3 nucleotide sequence: TGTGCCAGCAGAGATAACAGGGACGATCAGCCCCAGCATTTT.

The table lists this clonotype with many counts. V gene TRBV2 combines with J gene TRBJ1-5; D call uncertain. In germline, CDR1 is SNHLY, CDR2 FYNNEI. V dropped 7 bases and J dropped 4 bases, with 11 bases sitting between them. The CDR3 spans 13 residues. CDR3 sequence: CASTDELNQPQHF. The CDR3 nucleotides read TGTGCCAGCACCGACGAACTGAATCAGCCCCAGCATTTT.

The chain recombines TRBV29-1 with TRBJ1-1, with 10 nucleotides matching TRBD1. Germline V gives CDR1 SQVTM, CDR2 ANQGSEA. The CDR3 extends over 12 amino acids. V lost 6 bases to trimming and J lost 7 bases; unmatched junction nucleotides: 5. The CDR3 region has the DNA TGCAGCGTCCGACAGGGGGCGGGTGAAGCTTTCTTT. As protein: CSVRQGAGEAFF.

The chain has TRBV2 and TRBJ2-7, with 11 bases matching TRBD2. The germline V gene encodes CDR1 SNHLY and CDR2 FYNNEI. The CDR3 runs 15 residues. J gave up 5 bases and V 5 bases, and 8 bases lay outside the gene matches. CDR3 coding DNA: TGTGCCAGCAGTTTAACGCTAGCGGGAGGAAACGAGCAGTACTTC. This translates into CASSLTLAGGNEQYF. Filled out from reference TRBV2 and TRBJ2-7, the complete variable domain reads EPEVTQTPSHQVTQMGQEVILRCVPISNHLYFYWYRQILGQKVEFLVSFYNNEISEKSEIFDDQFSVERPDGSNFTLKIRSTKLEDSAMYFCASSLTLAGGNEQYFGPGTRLTVT.

The sample holds one count of this clonotype. V is TRBV20-1 and J is TRBJ1-3; 10 bases align to TRBD1. Germline CDR1 reads DFQATT; CDR2 reads SNEGSKA (reference sequence). The CDR3 totals 14 residues. V shed 5 bases and J 3 bases; nucleotides not matched to a gene: 4. The CDR3 DNA is TGCAGTGCTGGGTGGGACAGGGGTGGAAACACCATATATTTT. Its translation is CSAGWDRGGNTIYF.

This chain links TRBV20-1 with TRBJ1-3; 10 nucleotides agree with TRBD1. Germline V lookup: CDR1 DFQATT, CDR2 SNEGSKA (reference sequence). CDR3 length: 15 amino acids. Trimming at V came to 1 base and at J to 7 bases, leaving 7 bases not matched to a gene. The CDR3 DNA follows: TGCAGTGCTAGAGCGTCAGGACAGGGGGTGAACACCATATATTTT. Translated: CSARASGQGVNTIYF.

This clonotype was picked up a small number of times. This chain connects TRBV29-1 to TRBJ1-3; possibly TRBD1 for D (6 bases). V was cut by 8 bases and J by 1 base, with 12 bases left in between. The length of the CDR3 is 13 residues. Germline V gives CDR1 SQVTM, CDR2 ANQGSEA. The CDR3 here is CSRYRESGNTIYF. The CDR3 DNA sequence: TGCAGCCGTTACAGGGAGTCTGGAAACACCATATATTTT.

V is TRBV29-1 and J is TRBJ1-5; perhaps TRBD1 as D (5 bases). Germline lookup yields CDR1 SQVTM and CDR2 ANQGSEA. This CDR3 has 11 residues. The CDR3 here is CSVWGGQPQHF. In DNA, the CDR3 is TGCAGTGTCTGGGGCGGCCAGCCCCAGCATTTT.

This clonotype was found a few times. The gene calls are TRBV12-3 or TRBV12-4 and TRBJ1-6; tentatively, D is TRBD1 (5 bases). The CDR3 is 14 amino acids. V was shortened by 6 bases and J by 5 bases, with 11 bases between the two germline ends. The CDR3, as DNA: TGTGCCAGCAGCCACGACAGAGATAATTCACCCCTCCACTTT. Its protein is CASSHDRDNSPLHF.

The chain combines TRBV6-5 with TRBJ1-1; no reliable D call. Deletions cut 0 bases from V and 9 bases from J, with 17 bases between. The germline gives CDR1 MNHEY, CDR2 SVGAGI. The CDR3 contains 15 residues. The CDR3 DNA follows: TGTGCCAGCAGTTACTCGAGGAGGGAATCGCAAAAAGCTTTCTTT. Protein: CASSYSRRESQKAFF.